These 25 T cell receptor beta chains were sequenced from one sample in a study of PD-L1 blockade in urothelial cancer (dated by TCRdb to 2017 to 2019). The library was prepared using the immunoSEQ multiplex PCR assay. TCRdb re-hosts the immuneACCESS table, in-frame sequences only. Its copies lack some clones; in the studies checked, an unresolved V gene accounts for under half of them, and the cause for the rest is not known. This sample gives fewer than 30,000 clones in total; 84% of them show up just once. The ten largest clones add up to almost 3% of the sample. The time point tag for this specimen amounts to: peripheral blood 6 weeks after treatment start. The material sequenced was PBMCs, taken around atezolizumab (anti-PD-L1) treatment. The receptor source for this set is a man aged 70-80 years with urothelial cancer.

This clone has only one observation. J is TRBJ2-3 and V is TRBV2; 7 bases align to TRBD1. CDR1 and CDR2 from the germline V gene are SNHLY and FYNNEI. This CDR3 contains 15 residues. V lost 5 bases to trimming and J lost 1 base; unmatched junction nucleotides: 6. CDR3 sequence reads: CASSPTGSGTDTQYF. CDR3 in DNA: TGTGCCAGCAGTCCGACAGGGTCGGGCACAGATACGCAGTATTTT.

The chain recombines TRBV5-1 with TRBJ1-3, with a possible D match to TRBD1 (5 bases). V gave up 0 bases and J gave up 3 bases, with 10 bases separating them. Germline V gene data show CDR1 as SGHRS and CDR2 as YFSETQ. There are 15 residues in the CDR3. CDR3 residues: CASSLEGRVGNTIYF. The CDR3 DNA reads TGCGCCAGCAGCTTGGAGGGCAGGGTTGGAAACACCATATATTTT.

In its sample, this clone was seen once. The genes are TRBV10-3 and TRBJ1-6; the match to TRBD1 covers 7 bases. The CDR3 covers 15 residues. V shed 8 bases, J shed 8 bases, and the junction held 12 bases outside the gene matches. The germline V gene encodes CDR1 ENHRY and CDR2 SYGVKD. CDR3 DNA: TGTGCCATCTCGACAGGGACCACCTCTGATTCACCCCTCCACTTT. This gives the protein CAISTGTTSDSPLHF.

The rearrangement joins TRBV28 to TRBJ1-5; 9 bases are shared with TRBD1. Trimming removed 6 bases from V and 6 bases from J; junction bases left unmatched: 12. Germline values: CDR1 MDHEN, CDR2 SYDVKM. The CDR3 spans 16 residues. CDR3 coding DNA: TGTGCCAGCAGCCTAACCCACGGACAGGGGCTTCAGCCCCAGCATTTT. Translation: CASSLTHGQGLQPQHF.

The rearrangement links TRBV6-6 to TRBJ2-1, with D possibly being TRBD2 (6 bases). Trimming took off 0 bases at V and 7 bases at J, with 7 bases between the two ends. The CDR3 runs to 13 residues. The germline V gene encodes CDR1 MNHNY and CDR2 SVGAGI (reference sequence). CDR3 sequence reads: CASSYSAGNEQFF. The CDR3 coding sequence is TGTGCCAGCAGTTACTCGGCGGGGAATGAGCAGTTCTTC.

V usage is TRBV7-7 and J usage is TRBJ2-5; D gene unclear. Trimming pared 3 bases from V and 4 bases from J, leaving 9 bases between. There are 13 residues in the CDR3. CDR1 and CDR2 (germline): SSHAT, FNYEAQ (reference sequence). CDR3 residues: CASSFSEVETQYF. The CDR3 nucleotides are TGTGCCAGCAGCTTTTCAGAGGTAGAGACCCAGTACTTC.

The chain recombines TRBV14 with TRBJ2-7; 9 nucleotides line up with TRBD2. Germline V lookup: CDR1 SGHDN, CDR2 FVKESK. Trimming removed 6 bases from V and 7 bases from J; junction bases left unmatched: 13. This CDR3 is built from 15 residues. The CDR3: CASSPVAGAPREQYF. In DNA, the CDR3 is TGTGCCAGCAGTCCTGTAGCGGGGGCCCCGCGGGAGCAGTACTTC.

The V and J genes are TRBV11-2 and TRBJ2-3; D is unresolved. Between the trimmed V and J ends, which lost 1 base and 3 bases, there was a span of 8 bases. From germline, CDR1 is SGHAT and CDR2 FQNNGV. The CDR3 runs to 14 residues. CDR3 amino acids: CASSLGAPTDTQYF. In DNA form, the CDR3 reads TGTGCCAGCAGCTTAGGGGCACCAACAGATACGCAGTATTTT. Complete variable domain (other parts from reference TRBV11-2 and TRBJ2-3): EAGVAQSPRYKIIEKRQSVAFWCNPISGHATLYWYQQILGQGPKLLIQFQNNGVVDDSQLPKDRFSAERLKGVDSTLKIQPAKLEDSAVYLCASSLGAPTDTQYFGPGTRLTVL.

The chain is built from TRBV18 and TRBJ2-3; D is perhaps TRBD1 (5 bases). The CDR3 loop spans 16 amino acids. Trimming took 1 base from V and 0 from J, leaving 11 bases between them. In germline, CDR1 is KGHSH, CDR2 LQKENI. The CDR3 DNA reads TGTGCCAGCTCACCACGCGCAGGGCCGAGCACAGATACGCAGTATTTT. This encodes CASSPRAGPSTDTQYF.

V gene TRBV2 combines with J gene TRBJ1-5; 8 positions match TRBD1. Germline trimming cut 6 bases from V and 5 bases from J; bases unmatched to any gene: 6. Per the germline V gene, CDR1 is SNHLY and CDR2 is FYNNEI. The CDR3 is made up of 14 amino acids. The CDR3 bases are TGTGCCAGCAGACCGGGACAGGCGGATCAGCCCCAGCATTTT. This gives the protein CASRPGQADQPQHF.

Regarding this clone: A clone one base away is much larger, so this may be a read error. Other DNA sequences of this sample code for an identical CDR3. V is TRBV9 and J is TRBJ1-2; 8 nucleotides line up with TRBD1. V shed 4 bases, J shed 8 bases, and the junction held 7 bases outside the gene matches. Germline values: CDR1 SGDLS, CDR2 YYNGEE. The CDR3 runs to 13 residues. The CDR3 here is CASSPGTGGGYTF. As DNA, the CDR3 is TGTGCCAGCAGCCCGGGGACAGGCGGCGGCTACACCTTC.

For the CDR3, the DNA is TGTGCCAGCAGCAGGGACAGCAACACTGAAGCTTTCTTT. It encodes CASSRDSNTEAFF. This chain uses TRBV6-4 with TRBJ1-1; 7 nucleotides align to TRBD1. The CDR3 spans 13 residues. Per germline, CDR1 MRHNA and CDR2 SNTAGT. J was trimmed by 2 bases and V by 6 bases; bases with no gene match: 3.

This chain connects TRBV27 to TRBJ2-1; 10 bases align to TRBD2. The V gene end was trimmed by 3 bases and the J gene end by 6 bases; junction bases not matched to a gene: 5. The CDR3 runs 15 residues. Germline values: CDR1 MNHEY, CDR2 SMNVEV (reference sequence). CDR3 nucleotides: TGTGCCAGCAGTTTCTTACTAGCGGGGATCAATGAGCAGTTCTTC. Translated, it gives CASSFLLAGINEQFF.

CDR3 region: CASSPQTDHIYF. The CDR3 region has the DNA TGTGCCAGCAGCCCACAGACCGATCACATATATTTT. The V call is TRBV9, the J call TRBJ1-3, with D unclear. Trimming removed 4 bases at V and 12 bases at J, with 14 bases between. The CDR3 has 12 residues. CDR1 is SGDLS and CDR2 is YYNGEE in the germline V gene.

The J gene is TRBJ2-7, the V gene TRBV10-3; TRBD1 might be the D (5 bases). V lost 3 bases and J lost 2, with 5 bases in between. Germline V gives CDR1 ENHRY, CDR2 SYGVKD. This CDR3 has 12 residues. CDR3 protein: CAISEGAYEQYF. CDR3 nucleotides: TGTGCCATCAGTGAAGGGGCCTACGAGCAGTACTTC.

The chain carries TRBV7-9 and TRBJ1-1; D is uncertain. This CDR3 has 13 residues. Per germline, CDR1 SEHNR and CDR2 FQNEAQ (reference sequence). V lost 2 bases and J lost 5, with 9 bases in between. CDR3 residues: CASSLTPVTEAFF. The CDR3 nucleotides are TGTGCCAGCAGCTTAACCCCGGTGACTGAAGCTTTCTTT.

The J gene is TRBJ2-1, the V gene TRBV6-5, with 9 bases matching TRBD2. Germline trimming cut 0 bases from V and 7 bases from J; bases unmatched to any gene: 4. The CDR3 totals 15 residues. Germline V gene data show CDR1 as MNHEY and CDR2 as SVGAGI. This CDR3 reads CASSYSGLASNEQFF. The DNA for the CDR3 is TGTGCCAGCAGTTACTCGGGACTAGCTAGTAATGAGCAGTTCTTC.

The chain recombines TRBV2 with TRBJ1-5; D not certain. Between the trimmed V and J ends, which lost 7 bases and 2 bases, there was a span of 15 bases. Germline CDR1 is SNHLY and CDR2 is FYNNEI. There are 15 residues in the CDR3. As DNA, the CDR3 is TGTGCCAGCAATTCAGGTAGAGATCGCAATCAGCCCCAGCATTTT. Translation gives CASNSGRDRNQPQHF.

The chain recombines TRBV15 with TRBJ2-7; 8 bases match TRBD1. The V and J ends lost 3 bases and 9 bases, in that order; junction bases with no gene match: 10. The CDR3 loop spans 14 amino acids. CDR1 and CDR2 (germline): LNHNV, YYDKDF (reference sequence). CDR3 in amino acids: CATSSRDRLSVQYF. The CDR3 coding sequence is TGTGCCACCAGCAGCCGGGACAGGTTAAGTGTGCAGTACTTC.

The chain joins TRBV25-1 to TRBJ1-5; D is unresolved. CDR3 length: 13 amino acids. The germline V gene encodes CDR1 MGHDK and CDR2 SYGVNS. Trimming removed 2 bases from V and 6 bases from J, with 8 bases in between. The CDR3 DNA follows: TGTGCCAGCAGTGAAAACGGAGGTCAGCCCCAGCATTTT. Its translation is CASSENGGQPQHF.

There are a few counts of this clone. CDR3 nucleotide sequence: TGTGCCACCAGCGCCACCGGGACAGAAAACTATGGCTACACCTTC. Translated, it gives CATSATGTENYGYTF. The chain carries TRBV15 and TRBJ1-2; the match to TRBD1 covers 7 bases. J lost 2 bases, V lost 5 bases, and 8 bases had no gene match. This CDR3 region has 15 residues. Germline CDR1 is LNHNV and CDR2 is YYDKDF (reference sequence).

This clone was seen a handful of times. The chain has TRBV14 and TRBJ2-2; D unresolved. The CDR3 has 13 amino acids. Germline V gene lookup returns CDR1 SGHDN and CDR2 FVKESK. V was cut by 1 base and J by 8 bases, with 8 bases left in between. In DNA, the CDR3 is TGTGCCAGCAGCCAAGTAAGAACAGGGGAGCTGTTTTTT. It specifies CASSQVRTGELFF.

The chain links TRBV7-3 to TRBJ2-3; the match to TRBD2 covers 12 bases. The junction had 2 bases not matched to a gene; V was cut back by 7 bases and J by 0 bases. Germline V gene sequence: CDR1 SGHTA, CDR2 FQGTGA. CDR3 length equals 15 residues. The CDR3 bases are TGTGCCAGCATCCTAGCGGGAGGGAGCACAGATACGCAGTATTTT. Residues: CASILAGGSTDTQYF.

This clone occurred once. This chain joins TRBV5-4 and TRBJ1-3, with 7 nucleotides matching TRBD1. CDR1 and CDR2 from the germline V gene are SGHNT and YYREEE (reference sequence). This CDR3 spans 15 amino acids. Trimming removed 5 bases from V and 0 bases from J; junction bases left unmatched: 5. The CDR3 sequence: CASSRQGDSGNTIYF. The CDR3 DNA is TGTGCCAGCAGTCGACAGGGCGACTCTGGAAACACCATATATTTT. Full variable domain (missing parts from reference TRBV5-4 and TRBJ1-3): ETGVTQSPTHLIKTRGQQVTLRCSSQSGHNTVSWYQQALGQGPQFIFQYYREEENGRGNFPPRFSGLQFPNYSSELNVNALELDDSALYLCASSRQGDSGNTIYFGEGSWLTVV.

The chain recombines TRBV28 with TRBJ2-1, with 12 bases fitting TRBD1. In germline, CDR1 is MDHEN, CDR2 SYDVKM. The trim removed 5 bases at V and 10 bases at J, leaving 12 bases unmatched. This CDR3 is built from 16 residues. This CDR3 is CASSSLPGQGAREQFF. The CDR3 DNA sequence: TGTGCCAGCAGTAGCCTACCGGGACAGGGGGCGAGGGAGCAGTTCTTC.